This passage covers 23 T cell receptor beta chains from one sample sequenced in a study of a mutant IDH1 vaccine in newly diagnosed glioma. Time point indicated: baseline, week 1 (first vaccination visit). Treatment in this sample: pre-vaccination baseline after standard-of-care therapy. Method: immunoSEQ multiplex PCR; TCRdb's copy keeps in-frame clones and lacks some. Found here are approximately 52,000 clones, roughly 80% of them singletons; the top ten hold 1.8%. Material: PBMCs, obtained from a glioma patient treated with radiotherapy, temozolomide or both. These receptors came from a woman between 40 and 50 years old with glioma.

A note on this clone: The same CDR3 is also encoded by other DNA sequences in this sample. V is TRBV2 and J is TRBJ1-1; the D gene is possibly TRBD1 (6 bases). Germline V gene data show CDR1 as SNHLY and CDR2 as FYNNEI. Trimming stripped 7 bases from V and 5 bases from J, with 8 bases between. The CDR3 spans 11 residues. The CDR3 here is CASKGGTEAFF. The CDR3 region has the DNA TGTGCCAGCAAGGGGGGGACTGAAGCTTTCTTT.

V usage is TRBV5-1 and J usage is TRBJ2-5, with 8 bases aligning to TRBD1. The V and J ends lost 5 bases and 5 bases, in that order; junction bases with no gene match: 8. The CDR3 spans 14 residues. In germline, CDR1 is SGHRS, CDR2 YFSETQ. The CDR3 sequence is CASRWTGLRETQYF. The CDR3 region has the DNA TGCGCCAGCAGATGGACAGGGCTCCGGGAGACCCAGTACTTC.

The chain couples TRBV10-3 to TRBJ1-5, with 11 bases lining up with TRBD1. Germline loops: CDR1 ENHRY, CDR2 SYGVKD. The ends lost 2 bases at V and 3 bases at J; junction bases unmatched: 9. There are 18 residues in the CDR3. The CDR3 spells CAISEGDRGKENNQPQHF. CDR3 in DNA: TGTGCCATCAGTGAGGGGGACAGGGGGAAAGAAAACAATCAGCCCCAGCATTTT.

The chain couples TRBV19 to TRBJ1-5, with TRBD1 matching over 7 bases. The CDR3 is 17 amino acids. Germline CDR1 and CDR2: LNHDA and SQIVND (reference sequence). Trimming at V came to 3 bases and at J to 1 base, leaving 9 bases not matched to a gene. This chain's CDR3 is CASSIIRTGRSNQPQHF. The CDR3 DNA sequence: TGTGCCAGTAGTATTATCCGGACAGGTCGAAGCAATCAGCCCCAGCATTTT. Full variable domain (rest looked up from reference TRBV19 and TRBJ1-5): DGGITQSPKYLFRKEGQNVTLSCEQNLNHDAMYWYRQDPGQGLRLIYYSQIVNDFQKGDIAEGYSVSREKKESFPLTVTSAQKNPTAFYLCASSIIRTGRSNQPQHFGDGTRLSIL.

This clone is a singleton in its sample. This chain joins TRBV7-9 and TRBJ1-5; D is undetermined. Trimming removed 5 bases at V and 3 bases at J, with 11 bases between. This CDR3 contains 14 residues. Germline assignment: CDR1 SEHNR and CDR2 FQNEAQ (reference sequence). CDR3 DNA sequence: TGTGCCAGCAGCGCCGGTGCCCCCAATCAGCCCCAGCATTTT. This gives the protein CASSAGAPNQPQHF.

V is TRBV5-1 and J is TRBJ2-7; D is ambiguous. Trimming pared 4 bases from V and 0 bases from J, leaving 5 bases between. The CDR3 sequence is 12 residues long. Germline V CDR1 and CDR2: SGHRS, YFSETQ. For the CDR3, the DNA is TGCGCCAGCAGCCCCAACTCCTACGAGCAGTACTTC. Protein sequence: CASSPNSYEQYF.

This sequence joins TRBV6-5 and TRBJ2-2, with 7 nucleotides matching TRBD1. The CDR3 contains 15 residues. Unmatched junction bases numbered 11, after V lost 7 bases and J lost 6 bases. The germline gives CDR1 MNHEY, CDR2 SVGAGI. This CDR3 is CASTRDREWAGELFF. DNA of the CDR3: TGTGCCAGCACAAGAGACAGGGAATGGGCCGGGGAGCTGTTTTTT.

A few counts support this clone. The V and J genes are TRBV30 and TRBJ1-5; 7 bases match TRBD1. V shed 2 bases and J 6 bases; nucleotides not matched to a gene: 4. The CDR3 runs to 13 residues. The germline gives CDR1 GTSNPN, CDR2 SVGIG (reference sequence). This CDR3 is CAWSQDRVQPQHF. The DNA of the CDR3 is TGTGCCTGGAGTCAAGACAGGGTTCAGCCCCAGCATTTT.

The CDR3 coding sequence is TGTGCCAGCAGCCAAGATTCGAGCGGGGGTAAAGAGCAGTACTTC. Amino acids: CASSQDSSGGKEQYF. J is TRBJ2-7 and V is TRBV4-2; 8 bases align to TRBD2. V shed 0 bases and J 7 bases; nucleotides not matched to a gene: 8. Germline values: CDR1 LGHNA, CDR2 YNFKEQ. The CDR3 spans 15 residues.

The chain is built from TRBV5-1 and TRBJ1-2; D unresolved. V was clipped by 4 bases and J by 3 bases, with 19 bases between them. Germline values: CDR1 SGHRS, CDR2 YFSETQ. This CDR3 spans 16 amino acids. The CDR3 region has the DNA TGCGCCAGCAGCCCAACGGGCCTCCTAGGGTACTATGGCTACACCTTC. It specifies CASSPTGLLGYYGYTF.

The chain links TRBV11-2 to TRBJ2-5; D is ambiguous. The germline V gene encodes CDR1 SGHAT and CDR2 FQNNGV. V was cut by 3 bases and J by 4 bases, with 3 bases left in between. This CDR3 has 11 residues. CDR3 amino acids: CASSFGETQYF. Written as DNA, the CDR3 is TGTGCCAGCAGCTTTGGAGAGACCCAGTACTTC.

CDR3 DNA: TGCAGTTTGGCGGGACAGCCGGATGCAGATACGCAGTATTTT. Translated: CSLAGQPDADTQYF. The chain has TRBV29-1 and TRBJ2-3; a possible D gene is TRBD1 (7 bases). The germline CDR1 and CDR2 sequences are SQVTM and ANQGSEA. This CDR3 has 14 amino acids.

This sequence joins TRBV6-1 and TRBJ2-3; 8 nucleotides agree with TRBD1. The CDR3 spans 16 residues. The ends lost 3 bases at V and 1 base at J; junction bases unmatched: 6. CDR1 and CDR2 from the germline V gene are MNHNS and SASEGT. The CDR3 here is CASSDLDRARTDTQYF. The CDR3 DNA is TGTGCCAGCAGTGACCTGGACAGGGCTCGCACAGATACGCAGTATTTT.

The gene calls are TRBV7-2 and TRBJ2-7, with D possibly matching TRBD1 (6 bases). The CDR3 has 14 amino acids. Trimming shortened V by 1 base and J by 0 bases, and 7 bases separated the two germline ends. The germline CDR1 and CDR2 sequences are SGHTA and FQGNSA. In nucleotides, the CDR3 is TGTGCCAGCAGCTTAGTACAGGGCTCCTACGAGCAGTACTTC. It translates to CASSLVQGSYEQYF.

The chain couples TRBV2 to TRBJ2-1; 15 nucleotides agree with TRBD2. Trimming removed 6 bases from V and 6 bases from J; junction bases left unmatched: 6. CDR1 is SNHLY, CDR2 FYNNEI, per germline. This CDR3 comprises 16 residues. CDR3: CASRARTSGGVNEQFF. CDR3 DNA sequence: TGTGCCAGCAGAGCACGGACTAGCGGGGGGGTCAATGAGCAGTTCTTC.

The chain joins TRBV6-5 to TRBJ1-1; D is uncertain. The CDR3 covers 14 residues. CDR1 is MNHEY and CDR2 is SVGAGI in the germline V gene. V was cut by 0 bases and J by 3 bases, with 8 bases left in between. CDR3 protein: CASSYSGPHTEAFF. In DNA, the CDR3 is TGTGCCAGCAGTTACTCCGGCCCCCACACTGAAGCTTTCTTT.

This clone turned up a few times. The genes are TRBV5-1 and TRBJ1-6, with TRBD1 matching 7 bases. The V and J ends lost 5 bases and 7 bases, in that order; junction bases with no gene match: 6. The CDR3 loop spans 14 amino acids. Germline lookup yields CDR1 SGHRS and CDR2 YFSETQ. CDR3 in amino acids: CASRFEQGNSPLHF. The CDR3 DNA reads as TGCGCCAGCAGATTCGAACAGGGGAATTCACCCCTCCACTTT.

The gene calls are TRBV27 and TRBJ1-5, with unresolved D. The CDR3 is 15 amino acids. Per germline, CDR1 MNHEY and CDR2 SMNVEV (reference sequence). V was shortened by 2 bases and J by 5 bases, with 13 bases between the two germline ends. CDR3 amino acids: CASSLVRRGDQPQHF. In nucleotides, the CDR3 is TGTGCCAGCAGTTTAGTCAGGCGGGGTGATCAGCCCCAGCATTTT.

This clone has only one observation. CDR3 nucleotide sequence: TGTGCCAGCAGCTCTCGTAGCGGGGTTGAGCAGTTCTTC. Translated, it gives CASSSRSGVEQFF. The chain couples TRBV11-3 to TRBJ2-1, with 8 nucleotides matching TRBD2. The germline V gene has CDR1 SGHNT and CDR2 YENEEA. The length of the CDR3 is 13 residues. The ends lost 4 bases at V and 9 bases at J; junction bases unmatched: 5.

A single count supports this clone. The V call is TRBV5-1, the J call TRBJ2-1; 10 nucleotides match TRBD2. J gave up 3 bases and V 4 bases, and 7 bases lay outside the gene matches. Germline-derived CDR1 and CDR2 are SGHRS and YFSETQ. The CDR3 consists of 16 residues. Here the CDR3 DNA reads TGCGCCAGCAGCCGGCCGGGGACTAGCGTCTACAATGAGCAGTTCTTC. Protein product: CASSRPGTSVYNEQFF.

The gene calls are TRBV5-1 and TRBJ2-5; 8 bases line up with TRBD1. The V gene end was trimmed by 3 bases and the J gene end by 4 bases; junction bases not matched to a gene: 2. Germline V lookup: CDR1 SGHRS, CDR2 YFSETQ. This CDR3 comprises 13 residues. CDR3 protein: CASSSQGAETQYF. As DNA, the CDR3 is TGCGCCAGCAGCTCCCAGGGGGCAGAGACCCAGTACTTC.

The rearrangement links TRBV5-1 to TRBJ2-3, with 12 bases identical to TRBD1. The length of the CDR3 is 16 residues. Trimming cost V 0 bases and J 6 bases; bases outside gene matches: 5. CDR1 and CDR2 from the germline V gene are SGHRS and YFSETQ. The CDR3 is CASSLVGTGGMDTQYF. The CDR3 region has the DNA TGCGCCAGCAGCTTGGTAGGGACAGGGGGCATGGATACGCAGTATTTT. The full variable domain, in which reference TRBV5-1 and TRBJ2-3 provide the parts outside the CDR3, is KAGVTQTPRYLIKTRGQQVTLSCSPISGHRSVSWYQQTPGQGLQFLFEYFSETQRNKGNFPGRFSGRQFSNSRSEMNVSTLELGDSALYLCASSLVGTGGMDTQYFGPGTRLTVL.

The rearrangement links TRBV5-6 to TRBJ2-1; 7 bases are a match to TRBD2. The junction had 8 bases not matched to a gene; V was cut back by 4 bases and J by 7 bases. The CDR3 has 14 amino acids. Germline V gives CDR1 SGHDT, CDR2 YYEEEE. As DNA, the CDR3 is TGTGCCAGCAGCCCCGGACTGGGGGGGAATGAGCAGTTCTTC. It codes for CASSPGLGGNEQFF.